These T cell receptor beta chains were read from a single sample in a study of PD-1 blockade in classical Hodgkin lymphoma. The repertoire was sequenced with immunoSEQ multiplex PCR; TCRdb's copy has only in-frame clones and lacks some. The sample holds about 93,000 clones; 75% to 85% are singletons and the top ten take around 17%. This material consisted of peripheral blood mononuclear cells (PBMCs), taken before the second cycle of nivolumab. The source of these receptors is a human donor with classical Hodgkin lymphoma. The CDR3 runs from the conserved cysteine through the conserved F or W. A D gene is named only where the DNA matches it firmly. Only some rows state a clone size, as once, few, many or a class for expanded clones.

v_gene	d_gene	abundance	j_gene	CDR3aa	CDR3nt
TRBV6-5	.	.	TRBJ2-1	CASSYSGSFNEQFF	TGTGCCAGCAGTTACTCCGGGAGTTTCAATGAGCAGTTCTTC
TRBV29-1	.	.	TRBJ1-5	CSASDGRGNQPQHF	TGCAGCGCCTCGGACGGCCGGGGCAATCAGCCCCAGCATTTT
TRBV10-3	TRBD2	.	TRBJ2-1	CAIRPDGTTPEQFF	TGTGCCATCAGACCCGACGGGACTACCCCCGAGCAGTTCTTC
TRBV6-1	.	.	TRBJ1-5	CASSEGGRQPQHF	TGTGCCAGCAGTGAAGGGGGCAGACAGCCCCAGCATTTT
TRBV11-2	.	.	TRBJ2-7	CASSFPGHHEQYF	TGTGCCAGCAGCTTCCCGGGACACCACGAGCAGTACTTC
TRBV28	TRBD1	.	TRBJ2-3	CASSNRQGATDTQYF	TGTGCCAGCAGTAACCGACAGGGGGCCACAGATACGCAGTATTTT
TRBV6-1	.	.	TRBJ1-1	CASSRVGEFTEAFF	TGTGCCAGCAGTCGGGTAGGGGAGTTCACTGAAGCTTTCTTT
TRBV5-1	.	once	TRBJ2-7	CASTLHQSSYEQYF	TGCGCCAGCACCCTACACCAAAGCTCCTACGAGCAGTACTTC
TRBV5-1	TRBD2	once	TRBJ2-3	CASSLLRGTDTQYF	TGCGCCAGCAGCTTGTTGCGGGGGACAGATACGCAGTATTTT
TRBV4-2	TRBD1	.	TRBJ2-7	CASSQNTGTGFLNEQYF	TGTGCCAGCAGCCAAAATACCGGGACAGGGTTTCTCAACGAGCAGTACTTC
TRBV5-4	.	.	TRBJ1-1	CASSSGQQNTEAFF	TGTGCCAGCAGCTCCGGACAGCAAAACACTGAAGCTTTCTTT
TRBV28	.	.	TRBJ2-1	CASSWANADNEQFF	TGTGCCAGCAGTTGGGCAAACGCCGACAATGAGCAGTTCTTC
TRBV5-4	TRBD2	.	TRBJ2-1	CASSQELATKQFF	TGTGCCAGCAGCCAGGAACTAGCGACTAAGCAGTTCTTC
TRBV5-4	.	.	TRBJ1-5	CASSSGEGGQPQHF	TGTGCCAGCAGCTCTGGCGAGGGGGGACAGCCCCAGCATTTT
TRBV4-3	.	once	TRBJ2-5	CASSQDFQGGEETQYF	TGCGCCAGCAGCCAAGATTTCCAGGGAGGCGAAGAGACCCAGTACTTC
TRBV5-5	.	.	TRBJ2-7	CASSLDPGTAAGYEQYF	TGTGCCAGCAGCTTGGATCCCGGGACAGCAGCGGGCTACGAGCAGTACTTC
TRBV6-1	.	.	TRBJ1-3	CASSVHRDYSGNTIYF	TGTGCCAGCAGTGTCCACAGGGACTACTCTGGAAACACCATATATTTT
TRBV19	.	.	TRBJ2-3	CASSIVDTQYF	TGTGCCAGTAGTATAGTAGATACGCAGTATTTT
TRBV7-9	TRBD1	.	TRBJ2-7	CASSLDRGTYEQYF	TGTGCCAGCAGCCTGGACAGGGGGACCTACGAGCAGTACTTC
TRBV30	TRBD1	.	TRBJ1-1	CAWSALGQGNTEAFF	TGTGCCTGGAGTGCCCTGGGACAGGGCAACACTGAAGCTTTCTTT
TRBV27	TRBD1	.	TRBJ2-1	CASSFIGQGNYNEQFF	TGTGCCAGCAGTTTTATTGGACAGGGAAACTACAATGAGCAGTTCTTC
TRBV6-1	.	.	TRBJ1-5	CASSGVGGGNQPQHF	TGTGCCAGCAGTGGCGTGGGTGGGGGCAATCAGCCCCAGCATTTT
TRBV7-9	.	.	TRBJ1-2	CASSLGPGGYTF	TGTGCCAGCAGCTTAGGGCCTGGAGGCTACACCTTC
TRBV5-4	TRBD2	.	TRBJ2-7	CASSLGSGGKMLYEQYF	TGTGCCAGCAGCTTGGGATCCGGGGGGAAAATGCTCTACGAGCAGTACTTC
TRBV11-2	.	.	TRBJ1-1	CASSRSGGGAEAFF	TGTGCCAGCAGCCGTTCGGGGGGAGGGGCTGAAGCTTTCTTT
TRBV27	TRBD1	.	TRBJ1-5	CASSLQGASPNQPQHF	TGTGCCAGCAGTCTACAGGGGGCGAGTCCCAATCAGCCCCAGCATTTT
TRBV19	TRBD1	.	TRBJ1-1	CASSLGRGATLMNTEAFF	TGTGCCAGTAGTTTGGGCAGGGGGGCTACCCTCATGAACACTGAAGCTTTCTTT
TRBV5-4	.	.	TRBJ2-2	CASSLDGSVNTGELFF	TGTGCCAGCAGCTTAGACGGTAGCGTGAACACCGGGGAGCTGTTTTTT